This T cell receptor beta chain was retrieved from a study of cytomegalovirus exposure and HLA in healthy donors. Overall study findings and caveats: Specificity for CMV antigens was confirmed in vitro for a few of the CMV-associated chains. Later on, a genetic analysis was performed. It linked a missense variant in DCLRE1C with V- and J-gene trimming of TCR beta. Accurate HLA-A and HLA-B prediction from TCR beta sequences was reported for most subjects.

This clone has more than one count but fewer than ten. Its specificity is unknown. 60 Vbeta and 13 Jbeta primers were used in PCR. Sequencing used immunoSEQ multiplex PCR; TCRdb keeps in-frame clones, though not all of them. This sample has some 120,000 clones, with around four fifths found just once. Sequences were obtained from PBMCs. The clonotype comes from a man between 18 and 29 years old in good health and CMV-seropositive.

CDR3 protein: CASKGTGEAEAFF. The CDR3, as DNA: TGTGCCAGCAAAGGCACAGGCGAGGCTGAAGCTTTCTTT. The chain couples TRBV5-6 to TRBJ1-1; D is possibly TRBD1 (5 bases). CDR1 is SGHDT and CDR2 is YYEEEE in the germline V gene. V lost 6 bases and J 6 bases, leaving 15 bases between the germline ends. This CDR3 contains 13 residues.